The clone carrying this T cell receptor beta chain turned up a few times. Source study methods: From approximately 21,000 to 630,000 TCRs were found per sample, with a median of 95,638. TCRdb called the RACE reads again in MiXCR, with one record for every CDR3 protein. The V and J calls were not made by the authors but by TCRdb's processing. The sample has approximately 60,000 distinct CDR3 sequences, more than 9% seen once. The sample originates from a study of human T cells and chemical hapten exposure. Sample time point: pre-sensitization, week 0. The treatment denotes: therapeutic diphenylcyclopropenone sensitization with weekly scalp DPC. V lost 2 bases, J lost 3 bases, and 4 bases lay in between. The CDR3 runs 13 residues.

The chain employs TRBV12-3 or TRBV12-4 and TRBJ2-2; D uncertain. This TCR came from a man between 35 and 55 years old with alopecia areata. Some clones in this sample may be carry-over from other donors' samples. The sequences come from whole blood, collected in connection with sensitization to the hapten diphenylcyclopropenone (DPC). This CDR3 reads CASSLLDTGELFF. The DNA for the CDR3 is TGTGCCAGCAGTTTATTGGACACCGGGGAGCTGTTTTTT.